Listed below are T cell receptor beta chains from one sample, sequenced in a study of CD8 T cells in ankylosing spondylitis. From the 5' RACE reads, TCRdb called clonotypes with MiXCR, one entry per CDR3 protein. The sample lists 350,000 to 450,000 distinct CDR3 sequences, approximately 26% occurring once. What was sequenced was blood, either unsorted or a sorted T cell fraction (not recorded which). These receptors were obtained from a male donor with ankylosing spondylitis. The CDR3 runs from the conserved cysteine through the conserved F or W. The D gene is left open where the match is weak. Clone size is stated in some rows and not others, as once, few, many or a class when expanded.

v_call: TRBV12-3/TRBV12-4
j_call: TRBJ2-2
d_call: TRBD1
clone_size: -
cdr3_aa: CASRKGTGGTGELFF
cdr3_nt: TGTGCCAGCAGGAAGGGGACAGGGGGTACCGGGGAGCTGTTTTTT

v_call: TRBV18
j_call: TRBJ1-1
d_call: -
clone_size: few
cdr3_aa: CASSPVGGTEAFF
cdr3_nt: TGTGCCAGCTCACCCGTCGGGGGCACTGAAGCTTTCTTT

v_call: TRBV6-1
j_call: TRBJ2-1
d_call: -
clone_size: -
cdr3_aa: CASSEVPGIEQFF
cdr3_nt: TGTGCCAGCAGTGAAGTTCCGGGGATAGAGCAGTTCTTC

v_call: TRBV5-1
j_call: TRBJ2-2
d_call: TRBD1
clone_size: many
cdr3_aa: CASSSGQTNTGELFF
cdr3_nt: TGCGCCAGCAGCTCGGGACAGACCAACACCGGGGAGCTGTTTTTT

v_call: TRBV5-1
j_call: TRBJ1-1
d_call: -
clone_size: -
cdr3_aa: CASAPLTGFSNTEAFF
cdr3_nt: TGCGCCAGCGCACCCTTAACAGGGTTTTCGAACACTGAAGCTTTCTTT

v_call: TRBV12-3/TRBV12-4
j_call: TRBJ2-7
d_call: -
clone_size: few
cdr3_aa: CASSLFYEQYF
cdr3_nt: TGTGCCAGCAGTTTATTCTACGAGCAGTACTTC

v_call: TRBV3-1
j_call: TRBJ2-1
d_call: TRBD2
clone_size: few
cdr3_aa: CASSQSTPGRKAGLDEQFF
cdr3_nt: TGTGCCAGCAGCCAGAGTACCCCGGGGAGGAAAGCGGGACTCGATGAGCAGTTCTTC

v_call: TRBV29-1
j_call: TRBJ1-1
d_call: -
clone_size: -
cdr3_aa: CSVESGLEYLF
cdr3_nt: TGCAGCGTTGAATCCGGGCTCGAGTATCTCTTT

v_call: TRBV7-9
j_call: TRBJ1-4
d_call: -
clone_size: -
cdr3_aa: CASSRTQEKLFF
cdr3_nt: TGTGCCAGCAGCCGGACACAGGAAAAACTGTTTTTT

v_call: TRBV6-6
j_call: TRBJ1-4
d_call: -
clone_size: -
cdr3_aa: CASSSAGEKLFF
cdr3_nt: TGTGCCAGCAGTTCGGCAGGTGAAAAACTGTTTTTT

v_call: TRBV5-1
j_call: TRBJ2-1
d_call: -
clone_size: once
cdr3_aa: CASSLGGLQTSGDEQFF
cdr3_nt: TGCGCCAGCAGCTTGGGGGGACTCCAAACCTCGGGCGATGAGCAGTTCTTC

v_call: TRBV12-3/TRBV12-4
j_call: TRBJ2-4
d_call: TRBD2
clone_size: medium-sized
cdr3_aa: CASSLTSGKNIQYF
cdr3_nt: TGTGCCAGCAGTTTAACTAGCGGGAAAAACATTCAGTACTTC

v_call: TRBV7-2
j_call: TRBJ1-2
d_call: -
clone_size: -
cdr3_aa: CASSFVGTGADGYTF
cdr3_nt: TGTGCCAGCAGCTTTGTCGGGACCGGCGCTGACGGCTACACCTTC

v_call: TRBV4-1
j_call: TRBJ1-4
d_call: TRBD1
clone_size: few
cdr3_aa: CASTRGQGSEKLFF
cdr3_nt: TGCGCCAGCACCAGGGGACAGGGGAGTGAAAAACTGTTTTTT

v_call: TRBV30
j_call: TRBJ1-1
d_call: -
clone_size: -
cdr3_aa: CAWSVGLRNTEAFF
cdr3_nt: TGTGCCTGGAGTGTGGGACTTAGAAACACTGAAGCTTTCTTT

v_call: TRBV20-1
j_call: TRBJ1-2
d_call: -
clone_size: -
cdr3_aa: CSARGPVNGYGYTF
cdr3_nt: TGCAGTGCTAGAGGCCCGGTTAACGGCTATGGCTACACCTTC

v_call: TRBV29-1
j_call: TRBJ1-2
d_call: TRBD1
clone_size: -
cdr3_aa: CSGRQGHYGYTF
cdr3_nt: TGCAGCGGGAGACAGGGTCACTATGGCTACACCTTC

v_call: TRBV5-1
j_call: TRBJ2-5
d_call: TRBD2
clone_size: many
cdr3_aa: CASSLAGQQETQYF
cdr3_nt: TGTGCCAGCAGCCTAGCGGGACAGCAAGAGACCCAGTACTTC

v_call: TRBV6-4
j_call: TRBJ2-1
d_call: TRBD2
clone_size: few
cdr3_aa: CASSDSSGSRNEQFF
cdr3_nt: TGTGCCAGCAGTGACTCTAGCGGGAGTAGAAATGAGCAGTTCTTC

v_call: TRBV20-1
j_call: TRBJ1-4
d_call: TRBD1
clone_size: -
cdr3_aa: CSAMTGGSDEKLFF
cdr3_nt: TGCAGTGCCATGACAGGGGGCTCGGATGAAAAACTGTTTTTT

v_call: TRBV2
j_call: TRBJ2-7
d_call: -
clone_size: -
cdr3_aa: CASSERLGANYEQYF
cdr3_nt: TGTGCCAGCAGTGAAAGGTTGGGAGCCAACTACGAGCAGTACTTC

v_call: TRBV3-1
j_call: TRBJ2-1
d_call: TRBD2
clone_size: -
cdr3_aa: CACSQDWRGSDRQFF
cdr3_nt: TGTGCCTGCAGCCAAGATTGGCGGGGGTCTGATCGGCAGTTCTTC

v_call: TRBV4-1
j_call: TRBJ2-4
d_call: -
clone_size: once
cdr3_aa: CASSQGDKNIQYF
cdr3_nt: TGCGCCAGCAGCCAGGGGGACAAAAACATTCAGTACTTC

v_call: TRBV20-1
j_call: TRBJ2-7
d_call: -
clone_size: -
cdr3_aa: CSADRRGGPEQYF
cdr3_nt: TGCAGTGCTGACAGGAGGGGGGGGCCCGAGCAGTACTTC

v_call: TRBV12-3/TRBV12-4
j_call: TRBJ2-3
d_call: TRBD2
clone_size: -
cdr3_aa: CASSKGLAGGSTDTQYF
cdr3_nt: TGTGCCAGCAGTAAGGGACTAGCGGGAGGAAGCACAGATACGCAGTATTTT

v_call: TRBV12-3/TRBV12-4
j_call: TRBJ2-7
d_call: -
clone_size: -
cdr3_aa: CASSPLGQTYEQYF
cdr3_nt: TGTGCCAGCAGTCCTCTAGGACAGACCTACGAGCAGTACTTC

v_call: TRBV3-1
j_call: TRBJ2-2
d_call: -
clone_size: -
cdr3_aa: CASSYPGRDTGELFF
cdr3_nt: TGTGCCAGCAGCTACCCGGGACGCGACACCGGGGAGCTGTTTTTT

v_call: TRBV28
j_call: TRBJ1-1
d_call: -
clone_size: few
cdr3_aa: CASRPTDGRNTEAFF
cdr3_nt: TGTGCCAGCAGACCAACGGACGGGCGGAACACTGAAGCTTTCTTT

v_call: TRBV11-2
j_call: TRBJ2-1
d_call: -
clone_size: few
cdr3_aa: CASSLDQGIASSYNEQFF
cdr3_nt: TGTGCCAGCAGCTTAGATCAAGGTATAGCGAGCTCCTACAATGAGCAGTTCTTC

v_call: TRBV5-1
j_call: TRBJ2-4
d_call: TRBD2
clone_size: -
cdr3_aa: CASSSVISGTNIQYF
cdr3_nt: TGCGCCAGCAGCTCCGTGATTAGCGGGACAAACATTCAGTACTTC

v_call: TRBV7-8
j_call: TRBJ1-5
d_call: TRBD1
clone_size: many
cdr3_aa: CASSSRTGNSNQPQHF
cdr3_nt: TGTGCCAGCAGCTCAAGGACAGGGAACAGCAATCAGCCCCAGCATTTT

v_call: TRBV5-1
j_call: TRBJ1-2
d_call: -
clone_size: once
cdr3_aa: CASSSPQQGYYGYTF
cdr3_nt: TGCGCCAGCAGCTCCCCCCAACAGGGCTACTATGGCTACACCTTC

v_call: TRBV11-2
j_call: TRBJ2-2
d_call: -
clone_size: few
cdr3_aa: CASSSGQANTGELFF
cdr3_nt: TGTGCCAGCAGCTCAGGACAAGCGAACACCGGGGAGCTGTTTTTT

v_call: TRBV5-1
j_call: TRBJ2-3
d_call: -
clone_size: -
cdr3_aa: CASSLVDEYTQYF
cdr3_nt: TGCGCCAGCAGCTTGGTGGACGAGTATACGCAGTATTTT

v_call: TRBV11-2
j_call: TRBJ2-1
d_call: TRBD2
clone_size: few
cdr3_aa: CASSFSGTYGNEQFF
cdr3_nt: TGTGCCAGCAGCTTCAGCGGGACCTACGGCAATGAGCAGTTCTTC

v_call: TRBV15
j_call: TRBJ2-7
d_call: TRBD1
clone_size: few
cdr3_aa: CATSRGRTGPYEQYF
cdr3_nt: TGTGCCACCAGCAGAGGACGGACAGGCCCCTACGAGCAGTACTTC

v_call: TRBV6-4
j_call: TRBJ1-4
d_call: -
clone_size: few
cdr3_aa: CASSAFHATNEKLFF
cdr3_nt: TGTGCCAGCAGTGCCTTCCATGCAACTAATGAAAAACTGTTTTTT